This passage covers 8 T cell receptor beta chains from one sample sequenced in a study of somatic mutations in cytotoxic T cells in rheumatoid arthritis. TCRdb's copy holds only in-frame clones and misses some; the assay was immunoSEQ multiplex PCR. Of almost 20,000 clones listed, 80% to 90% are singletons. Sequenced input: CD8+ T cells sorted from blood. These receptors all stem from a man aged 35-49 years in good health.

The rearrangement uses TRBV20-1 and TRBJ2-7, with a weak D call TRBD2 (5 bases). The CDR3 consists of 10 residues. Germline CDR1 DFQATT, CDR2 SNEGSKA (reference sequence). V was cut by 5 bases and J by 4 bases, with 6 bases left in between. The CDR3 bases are TGCAGTGCTGGACTGTACGAGCAGTACTTC. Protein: CSAGLYEQYF.

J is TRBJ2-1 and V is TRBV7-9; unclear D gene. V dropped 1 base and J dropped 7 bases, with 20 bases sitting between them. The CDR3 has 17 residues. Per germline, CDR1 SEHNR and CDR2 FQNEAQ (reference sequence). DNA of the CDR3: TGTGCCAGCAGCTTAGTAAAGGACGTTTGGAGCCATAATGAGCAGTTCTTC. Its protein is CASSLVKDVWSHNEQFF.

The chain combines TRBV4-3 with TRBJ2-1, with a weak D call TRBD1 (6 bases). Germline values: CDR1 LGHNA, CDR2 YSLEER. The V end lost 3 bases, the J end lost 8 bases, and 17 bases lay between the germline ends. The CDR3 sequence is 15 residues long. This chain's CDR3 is CASSHLTGSRHEQFF. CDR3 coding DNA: TGCGCCAGCAGCCATCTCACAGGGAGTCGCCATGAGCAGTTCTTC.

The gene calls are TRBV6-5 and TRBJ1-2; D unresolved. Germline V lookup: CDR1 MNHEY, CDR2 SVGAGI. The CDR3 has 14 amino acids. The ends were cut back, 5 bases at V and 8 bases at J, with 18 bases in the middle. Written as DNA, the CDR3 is TGTGCCAGCAGTCCCACACTGTTTAGTCGGGGCTACACCTTC. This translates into CASSPTLFSRGYTF.

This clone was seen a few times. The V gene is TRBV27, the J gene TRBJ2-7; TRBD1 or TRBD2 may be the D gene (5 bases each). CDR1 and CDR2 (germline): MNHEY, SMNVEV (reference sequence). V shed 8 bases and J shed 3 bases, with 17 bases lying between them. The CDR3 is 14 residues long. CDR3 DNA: TGTGCCAGCTCCTGGGGCAGTCGGGGCTACGAGCAGTACTTC. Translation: CASSWGSRGYEQYF.

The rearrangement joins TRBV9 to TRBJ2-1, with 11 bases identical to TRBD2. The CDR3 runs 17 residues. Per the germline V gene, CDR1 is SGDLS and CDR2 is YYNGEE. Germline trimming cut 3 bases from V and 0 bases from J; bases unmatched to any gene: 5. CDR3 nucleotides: TGTGCCAGCAGCGGGACTAGCGGGCTCAGCTCCTACAATGAGCAGTTCTTC. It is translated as CASSGTSGLSSYNEQFF. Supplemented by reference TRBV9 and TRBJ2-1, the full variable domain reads DSGVTQTPKHLITATGQRVTLRCSPRSGDLSVYWYQQSLDQGLQFLIQYYNGEERAKGNILERFSAQQFPDLHSELNLSSLELGDSALYFCASSGTSGLSSYNEQFFGPGTRLTVL.

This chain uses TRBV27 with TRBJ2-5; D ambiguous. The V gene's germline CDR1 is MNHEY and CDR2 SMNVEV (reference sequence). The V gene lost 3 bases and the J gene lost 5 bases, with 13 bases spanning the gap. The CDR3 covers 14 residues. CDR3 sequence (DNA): TGTGCCAGCAGTTTTACGGACCTAAGCGAGACCCAGTACTTC. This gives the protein CASSFTDLSETQYF.

This CDR3 reads CASSLSKGDSPYEQYF. CDR3 DNA: TGTGCCAGCAGTTTATCGAAAGGGGACAGCCCCTACGAGCAGTACTTC. The chain uses TRBV27 and TRBJ2-7, with 7 nucleotides matching TRBD1. The length of the CDR3 is 16 residues. V shed 0 bases, J shed 2 bases, and the junction held 7 bases outside the gene matches. The germline gives CDR1 MNHEY, CDR2 SMNVEV (reference sequence).